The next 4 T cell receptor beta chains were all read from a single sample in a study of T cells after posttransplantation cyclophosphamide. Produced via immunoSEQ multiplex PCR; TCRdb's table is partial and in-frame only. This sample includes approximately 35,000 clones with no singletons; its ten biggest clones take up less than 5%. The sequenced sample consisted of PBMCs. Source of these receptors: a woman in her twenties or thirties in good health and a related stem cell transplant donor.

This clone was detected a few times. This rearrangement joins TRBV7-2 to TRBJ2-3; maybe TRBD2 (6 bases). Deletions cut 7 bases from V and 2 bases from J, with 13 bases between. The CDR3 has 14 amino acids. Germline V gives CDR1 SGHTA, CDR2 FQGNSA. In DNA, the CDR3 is TGTGCCAGCAAGCGCGGGGCGGTCACAGATACGCAGTATTTT. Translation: CASKRGAVTDTQYF.

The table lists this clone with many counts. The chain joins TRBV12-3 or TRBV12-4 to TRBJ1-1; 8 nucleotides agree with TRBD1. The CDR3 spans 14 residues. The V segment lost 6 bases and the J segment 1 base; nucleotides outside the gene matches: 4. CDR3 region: CASRRTGPNTEAFF. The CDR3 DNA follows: TGTGCCAGCAGGCGGACAGGGCCGAACACTGAAGCTTTCTTT.

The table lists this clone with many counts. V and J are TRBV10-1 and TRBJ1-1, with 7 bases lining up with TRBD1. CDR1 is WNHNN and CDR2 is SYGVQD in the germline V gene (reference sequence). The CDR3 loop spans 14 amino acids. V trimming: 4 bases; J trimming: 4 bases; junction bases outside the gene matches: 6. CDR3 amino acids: CASSAHWDSTEAFF. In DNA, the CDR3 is TGCGCCAGCAGTGCCCACTGGGACAGCACTGAAGCTTTCTTT.

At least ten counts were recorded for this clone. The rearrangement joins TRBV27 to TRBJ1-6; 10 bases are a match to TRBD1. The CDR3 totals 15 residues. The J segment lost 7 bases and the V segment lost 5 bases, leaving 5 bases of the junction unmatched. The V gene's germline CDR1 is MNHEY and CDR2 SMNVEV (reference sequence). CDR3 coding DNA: TGTGCCAGCAGTCTGAGGGACAGGGGAAATTCACCCCTCCACTTT. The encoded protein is CASSLRDRGNSPLHF.